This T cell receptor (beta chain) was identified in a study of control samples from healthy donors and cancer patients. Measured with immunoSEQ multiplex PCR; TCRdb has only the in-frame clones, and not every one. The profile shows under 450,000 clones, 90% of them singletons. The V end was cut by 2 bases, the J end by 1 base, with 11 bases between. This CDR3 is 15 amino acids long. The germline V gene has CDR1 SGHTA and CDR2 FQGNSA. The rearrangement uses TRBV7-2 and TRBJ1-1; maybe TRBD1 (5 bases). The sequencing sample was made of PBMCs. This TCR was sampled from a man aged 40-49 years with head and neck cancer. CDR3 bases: TGTGCCAGCAGCTTAAACGGGGGTGAGAACACTGAAGCTTTCTTT. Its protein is CASSLNGGENTEAFF.